The clone carrying this T cell receptor beta chain came up a few times. The data derive from a study of T cells of healthy individuals. MiXCR was run by TCRdb on the 5' RACE reads, yielding one entry per CDR3 protein. The repertoire includes nearly 100,000 distinct CDR3 sequences, approximately 18% of them detected once, and under 7.5% sits in the top ten. Germline V gene lookup returns CDR1 LGHNA and CDR2 YSLEER. The CDR3 has 15 residues. The junction had 4 bases not matched to a gene; V was cut back by 1 base and J by 3 bases. The sequence was obtained from a human donor in good health. The V call is TRBV4-3, the J call TRBJ2-5; 8 bases align to TRBD2. In DNA form, the CDR3 reads TGCGCCAGCAGCCAAGCGGGGACTAGGGAAGAGACCCAGTACTTC. Protein: CASSQAGTREETQYF.